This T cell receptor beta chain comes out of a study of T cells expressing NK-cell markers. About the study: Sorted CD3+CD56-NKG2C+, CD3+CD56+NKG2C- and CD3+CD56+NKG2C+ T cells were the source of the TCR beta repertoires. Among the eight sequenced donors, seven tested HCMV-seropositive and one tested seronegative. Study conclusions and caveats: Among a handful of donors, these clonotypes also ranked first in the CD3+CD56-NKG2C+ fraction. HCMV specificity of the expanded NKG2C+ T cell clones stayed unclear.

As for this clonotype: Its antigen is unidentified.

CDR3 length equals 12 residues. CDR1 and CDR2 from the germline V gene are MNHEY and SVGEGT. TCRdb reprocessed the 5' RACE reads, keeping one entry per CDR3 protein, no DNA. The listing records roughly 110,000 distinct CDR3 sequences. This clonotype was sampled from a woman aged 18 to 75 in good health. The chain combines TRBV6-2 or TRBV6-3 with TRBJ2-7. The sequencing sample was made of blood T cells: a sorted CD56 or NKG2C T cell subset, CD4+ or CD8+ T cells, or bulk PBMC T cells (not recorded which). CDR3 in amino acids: CASMGLRYEQYF.